This paragraph covers one TCR beta chain sequence. The specificity of this receptor is unknown. Per-base qualities were not stored, and no clone one base away is much larger. This record comes from a study of blood T cell repertoires in COVID-19 (dated by TCRdb to between 2020 and 2021). Study-wide context: The collaborator samples originated in the United States, Italy and Spain and spanned the acute and convalescent phases of COVID-19. The prospective study material was composed of cDNA or gDNA derived from T cells, B-cell-depleted T cells, or PBMCs. The dataset comprised deeply sampled blood TCRbeta repertoires from subjects exposed to, actively infected with, or recovered from COVID-19. A freely available public database, intended as a resource for researchers studying the immune response to SARS-CoV-2, is where the repertoires were released. Samples were obtained from the ongoing ImmuneRACE study (first 160 participants) and from approximately 1,200 subjects provided by 6 global collaborators. Nearly every sample came with metadata listing a de-identified subject ID, COVID-19 status, age in years and sex. Where HLA class I and class II types were available, the types were taken from metadata supplied by the sample provider, not from assay-based typing.

TCRbeta CDR3 regions were amplified from genomic DNA by means of the immunoSEQ Assay, a bias-controlled multiplex PCR. The published analysis was carried out like this. Within the assay, amplification of reference gene primers was used to estimate how many nucleated cells each sample contained. Sequence reads were collapsed and filtered to measure the absolute abundance of every unique TCRbeta CDR3 rearrangement. For each sample, productive Simpson clonality was calculated as the square root of Simpson's diversity index across productive rearrangements. TCRdb holds this immuneACCESS table with in-frame rearrangements only. Some clones are missing; in checked studies, unresolved V genes explain under half, and the rest has no known cause. D and trimming were read from the DNA, whereas the V and J calls and clone size are those reported in that table. The sample data list about 220,000 clones, and about nine tenths of these were observed just once. The ten top clones hold around 3.8% of the sample.

The CDR3 starts with the cysteine, ends with the phenylalanine, and has 16 residues. The sequence is cut down to CDR3 DNA, 48 bases in frame from base 1. CDR1 SGDLS and CDR2 YYNGEE were looked up in the germline V gene. Deletion took 3 bases off V and 8 bases off J, with a span of 20 bases between the germline ends. What the work shows at the level of the full study, not this receptor alone: Clinical and demographic metadata were provided uncurated, with the amount varying by source and participant.

Participants in the prospective study were enrolled through a virtual design, were aged roughly 18 to 90 years, and lived in 24 United States geographic areas. Cohort assignment in the prospective study relied on participant-reported clinical history from a screening survey and a study questionnaire. Each participant in the prospective study had whole blood, serum and a nasopharyngeal or oropharyngeal swab collected by mobile phlebotomists. Over a roughly 2-month period, participants in the prospective study had the option of providing additional blood draws and questionnaires. Prospective study blood samples were shipped either frozen or at room temperature before DNA extraction.

Recombination joined TRBV9 with TRBJ1-4, with the identity of the D gene unclear. This receptor was obtained from a woman aged 35 to 49 with acute COVID-19. Sequencing was performed on PBMCs or T cells enriched from blood (not recorded which). The CDR3 here reads CASSAGRVGPWEKLFF. At the DNA level, the sequence is TGTGCCAGCAGCGCCGGGCGGGTCGGGCCCTGGGAAAAACTGTTTTTT. The reference TRBV9 and TRBJ1-4 proteins fill in what lies around the CDR3, so the full variable domain reads DSGVTQTPKHLITATGQRVTLRCSPRSGDLSVYWYQQSLDQGLQFLIQYYNGEERAKGNILERFSAQQFPDLHSELNLSSLELGDSALYFCASSAGRVGPWEKLFFGSGTQLSVL.